Below, 23 T cell receptor beta chains from the same sample are listed, as sequenced in a study of blood T cell repertoires in COVID-19. The method was immunoSEQ multiplex PCR; TCRdb's version includes in-frame clones alone and lacks a portion of them. The data hold some 200,000 clones, with around 82% observed a single time. What was sequenced was PBMCs or T cells enriched from blood (not recorded which). These receptor sequences come from a man aged 40-55 years who had recovered from COVID-19.

The chain carries TRBV6-5 and TRBJ2-7; tentatively, D is TRBD2 (6 bases). Germline V gene sequence: CDR1 MNHEY, CDR2 SVGAGI. The CDR3 has 12 residues. Trimming stripped 6 bases from V and 7 bases from J, with 13 bases between. CDR3 bases: TGTGCCAGCAGCCACGGGAGCGGTGAGCAGTACGTC. This sequence encodes CASSHGSGEQYV.

The J gene is TRBJ2-7, the V gene TRBV27; TRBD2 aligns across 16 bases. CDR1 is MNHEY and CDR2 is SMNVEV in the germline V gene (reference sequence). The CDR3 loop spans 15 amino acids. V shed 5 bases and J 5 bases; nucleotides not matched to a gene: 3. CDR3 in DNA: TGTGCCAGCAGTCCTGGGACTAGCGGGAGGGACGAGCAGTACTTC. Protein sequence: CASSPGTSGRDEQYF.

V is TRBV19 and J is TRBJ1-2; 9 bases fit TRBD1. V gave up 10 bases and J gave up 2 bases; unmatched junction bases: 8. Looked up from germline, CDR1 is LNHDA and CDR2 is SQIVND (reference sequence). This CDR3 spans 14 amino acids. CDR3 coding DNA: TGTGCCACCTCGGACAGGGGAGGAAACTATGGCTACACCTTC. Protein sequence: CATSDRGGNYGYTF.

The chain combines TRBV11-2 with TRBJ2-7; 7 bases map to TRBD2. The CDR3 consists of 16 residues. The germline V gene has CDR1 SGHAT and CDR2 FQNNGV. V shed 4 bases, J shed 9 bases, and the junction held 18 bases outside the gene matches. The CDR3 coding sequence is TGTGCCAGCAGCTCAACCTGGGCGAGCGGGGACCAGGGGCAGTACTTC. Its translation is CASSSTWASGDQGQYF.

The rearrangement uses TRBV5-6 and TRBJ2-2; no firm D call. CDR3 size: 14 residues. Trimming stripped 1 base from V and 3 bases from J, with 7 bases between. The germline V gene has CDR1 SGHDT and CDR2 YYEEEE. CDR3 residues: CASSLPLDTGELFF. CDR3 nucleotides: TGTGCCAGCAGCTTGCCCCTCGACACCGGGGAGCTGTTTTTT.

V usage is TRBV7-9 and J usage is TRBJ2-7, with D tentatively TRBD1 (6 bases). Trimming took off 1 base at V and 3 bases at J, with 19 bases between the two ends. This CDR3 is built from 17 residues. Germline CDR1 reads SEHNR; CDR2 reads FQNEAQ (reference sequence). DNA for the CDR3: TGTGCCAGCAGCTTAGGTCTTCGAGGGGGTACAAGCTACGAGCAGTACGTC. Translated, it gives CASSLGLRGGTSYEQYV.

The V and J genes are TRBV7-2 and TRBJ1-4, with 8 bases that match TRBD1. The germline CDR1 and CDR2 sequences are SGHTA and FQGNSA. The length of the CDR3 is 15 residues. The junction had 5 bases not matched to a gene; V was cut back by 5 bases and J by 3 bases. This CDR3 is CASSRQGAANEKLFF. The CDR3 region has the DNA TGTGCCAGCAGCAGGCAGGGGGCAGCTAATGAAAAACTGTTTTTT. Variable domain in full (rest from reference TRBV7-2 and TRBJ1-4): GAGVSQSPSNKVTEKGKDVELRCDPISGHTALYWYRQSLGQGLEFLIYFQGNSAPDKSGLPSDRFSAERTGGSVSTLTIQRTQQEDSAVYLCASSRQGAANEKLFFGSGTQLSVL.

This clone was counted only a few times. The chain couples TRBV7-2 to TRBJ2-7, with 8 bases that match TRBD2. In germline, CDR1 is SGHTA, CDR2 FQGNSA. This CDR3 comprises 15 residues. V lost 2 bases and J lost 1; bases outside the gene matches: 4. This CDR3 reads CASSLWLAGSYEQYF. The CDR3 region has the DNA TGTGCCAGCAGCTTATGGCTAGCGGGTTCCTACGAGCAGTACTTC.

The chain employs TRBV15 and TRBJ1-6, with 7 bases that match TRBD1. The J segment lost 4 bases and the V segment lost 1 base, leaving 7 bases of the junction unmatched. The CDR3 covers 17 residues. CDR1 LNHNV and CDR2 YYDKDF come from the germline V gene (reference sequence). Written as DNA, the CDR3 is TGTGCCACCAGCAGAGTAGAGGGGGCCCATTATAATTCACCCCTCCACTTT. Amino acid sequence: CATSRVEGAHYNSPLHF.

This clone was picked up one time. The chain employs TRBV4-3 and TRBJ2-5; 13 nucleotides match TRBD2. CDR3 length: 20 residues. The germline V gene has CDR1 LGHNA and CDR2 YSLEER. V shed 1 base and J 1 base; nucleotides not matched to a gene: 12. The CDR3 loop reads CASSQAPVLAGGGGQETQYF. The CDR3 coding sequence is TGCGCCAGCAGCCAAGCTCCCGTACTAGCGGGAGGGGGGGGCCAAGAGACCCAGTACTTC.

V usage is TRBV5-1 and J usage is TRBJ2-3; TRBD2 is a possible D gene (5 bases). Trimming took off 4 bases at V and 1 base at J, with 13 bases between the two ends. In germline, CDR1 is SGHRS, CDR2 YFSETQ. The CDR3 contains 15 residues. The DNA of the CDR3 is TGCGCCAGCAGCCTGATGGGAGTGGGCACAGATACGCAGTATTTT. Its translation is CASSLMGVGTDTQYF.

V is TRBV7-3 and J is TRBJ2-1; 8 nucleotides line up with TRBD2. The CDR3 loop spans 15 amino acids. V was clipped by 2 bases and J by 7 bases; unmatched bases: 7. The germline V gene encodes CDR1 SGHTA and CDR2 FQGTGA. CDR3 DNA: TGTGCCAGCAGCTTAGACGGGAGGGCCGGGAATGAGCAGTTCTTC. It encodes CASSLDGRAGNEQFF.

V is TRBV4-3 and J is TRBJ2-5; 10 bases are a match to TRBD2. After removal of 0 bases from V and 0 bases from J, the junction contained 1 base not matched to a gene. The CDR3 spans 16 residues. Per the germline V gene, CDR1 is LGHNA and CDR2 is YSLEER. This CDR3 reads CASSQEGLAHQETQYF. CDR3 coding DNA: TGCGCCAGCAGCCAAGAGGGACTAGCGCACCAAGAGACCCAGTACTTC.

The V and J genes are TRBV18 and TRBJ2-3; D is ambiguous. Germline CDR1 is KGHSH and CDR2 is LQKENI. This CDR3 region has 12 residues. V lost 2 bases and J lost 5, with 5 bases in between. The CDR3 loop is CASSPAEDTQYF. DNA for the CDR3: TGTGCCAGCTCACCAGCGGAAGATACGCAGTATTTT. Drawing the rest from reference TRBV18 and TRBJ2-3, the complete variable domain is NAGVMQNPRHLVRRRGQEARLRCSPMKGHSHVYWYRQLPEEGLKFMVYLQKENIIDESGMPKERFSAEFPKEGPSILRIQQVVRGDSAAYFCASSPAEDTQYFGPGTRLTVL.

This clone has only one observation. One end of the junction varies from germline; a read error may be responsible. The chain couples TRBV2 to TRBJ2-5, with D perhaps matching TRBD2 (6 bases). CDR3 length: 13 residues. Germline values: CDR1 SNHLY, CDR2 FYNNEI. CDR3 nucleotide sequence: TGTGCCAGCAGAGAAGGAGGAGGGGAGACCCAGTACTTC. This translates into CASREGGGETQYF.

The rearrangement uses TRBV12-3 or TRBV12-4 and TRBJ1-2; no definite D call. CDR3 length equals 13 residues. V was shortened by 0 bases and J by 7 bases, with 9 bases between the two germline ends. This chain's CDR3 is CASSLARGSGYTF. CDR3 DNA sequence: TGTGCCAGCAGTTTAGCCCGCGGATCTGGCTACACCTTC.

V is TRBV28 and J is TRBJ2-2, with D perhaps TRBD2 (6 bases). V lost 1 base and J 3 bases, leaving 12 bases between the germline ends. CDR3 length: 16 amino acids. CDR1 is MDHEN, CDR2 SYDVKM, per germline. In DNA, the CDR3 is TGTGCCAGCAGTTTATTCCTAGCGCTATACACCGGGGAGCTGTTTTTT. Protein: CASSLFLALYTGELFF.

This clone was counted between two and nine times. The chain couples TRBV4-1 to TRBJ1-2, with D possibly being TRBD1 (6 bases). Trimming removed 0 bases from V and 4 bases from J, with 12 bases in between. The CDR3 runs to 15 residues. Germline V gene data show CDR1 as MGHRA and CDR2 as YSYEKL. In nucleotides, the CDR3 is TGCGCCAGCAGCCAAGACGCGACAGGCTCCTATGGCTACACCTTC. This gives the protein CASSQDATGSYGYTF.

The chain recombines TRBV5-1 with TRBJ2-5; a possible D gene is TRBD2 (6 bases). The germline V gene has CDR1 SGHRS and CDR2 YFSETQ. The CDR3 is made up of 13 amino acids. V was trimmed by 4 bases and J by 5 bases, leaving 12 bases between them. CDR3 sequence: CASSLTSTETQYF. CDR3 coding DNA: TGCGCCAGCAGCCTGACTAGTACGGAGACCCAGTACTTC.

This clone was observed a single time. V usage is TRBV29-1 and J usage is TRBJ2-7; 7 positions match TRBD1. In germline, CDR1 is SQVTM, CDR2 ANQGSEA. V shed 4 bases, J shed 2 bases, and the junction held 5 bases outside the gene matches. The CDR3 consists of 13 residues. DNA of the CDR3: TGCAGCGTTGTTGGGGACAGAGCCTACGAGCAGTACGTC. This translates into CSVVGDRAYEQYV.

The rearrangement uses TRBV19 and TRBJ2-7; TRBD2 matches 9 bases. CDR3 length: 18 amino acids. Germline assignment: CDR1 LNHDA and CDR2 SQIVND (reference sequence). J gave up 2 bases and V 0 bases, and 11 bases lay outside the gene matches. The CDR3 DNA reads TGTGCCAGTAGTATAGAAGGTCCAGCGGGAGGAAGGACCTACGAGCAGTACTTC. Its protein product is CASSIEGPAGGRTYEQYF.

The gene calls are TRBV7-2 and TRBJ1-5, with D perhaps matching TRBD1 (5 bases). Germline V lookup: CDR1 SGHTA, CDR2 FQGNSA. The CDR3 loop spans 16 amino acids. Trimming pared 5 bases from V and 9 bases from J, leaving 23 bases between. CDR3 in DNA: TGTGCCAGCAGCCCCCAAAGCGGGGTTGAGGACATGCCCCAGCATTTT. Its translation: CASSPQSGVEDMPQHF. Complete variable domain (other parts from reference TRBV7-2 and TRBJ1-5): GAGVSQSPSNKVTEKGKDVELRCDPISGHTALYWYRQSLGQGLEFLIYFQGNSAPDKSGLPSDRFSAERTGGSVSTLTIQRTQQEDSAVYLCASSPQSGVEDMPQHFGDGTRLSIL.

The rearrangement uses TRBV27 and TRBJ1-5; a weak D match, TRBD1 (6 bases). The CDR3 length is 16 residues. The V and J ends lost 5 bases and 5 bases respectively, with 19 bases between them. Germline CDR1 MNHEY, CDR2 SMNVEV (reference sequence). The DNA for the CDR3 is TGTGCCAGCAGTCCAGAACCTGGGGGCGCCGATCAGCCCCAGCATTTT. This gives the protein CASSPEPGGADQPQHF.